What follows are 19 T cell receptor beta chains derived from one specimen sequenced in a study of blood T cell repertoires in COVID-19. The method was immunoSEQ multiplex PCR; TCRdb's version includes in-frame clones alone and lacks a portion of them. Here the sample spans 150,000 to 200,000 clones, roughly 77% being singletons. Sequences were obtained from peripheral blood. These receptors all come from a human donor in a cohort sampled during active COVID-19.

The rearrangement joins TRBV4-1 to TRBJ1-1, with D unresolved. Germline V lookup: CDR1 MGHRA, CDR2 YSYEKL. The CDR3 is made up of 13 amino acids. Trimming stripped 1 base from V and 1 base from J, with 4 bases between. CDR3 residues: CASSQVRNTEAFF. The CDR3 DNA is TGCGCCAGCAGCCAAGTCCGGAACACTGAAGCTTTCTTT.

The rearrangement uses TRBV27 and TRBJ1-2, with D perhaps TRBD1 (6 bases). The CDR3 sequence is 13 residues long. Germline loops: CDR1 MNHEY, CDR2 SMNVEV (reference sequence). V lost 8 bases to trimming and J lost 3 bases, with 13 bases between them. The DNA of the CDR3 is TGTGCCAGCTCGAGGGGGGGCGACTATGGCTACACCTTC. Amino acid sequence: CASSRGGDYGYTF.

CDR3 bases: TGTGCCAGTACACTGACAGGGGGCGGTGGAGCTAACTATGGCTACACCTTC. Translation: CASTLTGGGGANYGYTF. The chain couples TRBV19 to TRBJ1-2, with 10 bases that match TRBD1. J gave up 0 bases and V 7 bases, and 11 bases lay outside the gene matches. Germline lookup yields CDR1 LNHDA and CDR2 SQIVND (reference sequence). CDR3 size: 17 residues.

CDR3 sequence: CASSTGRQGMGNSPLHF. CDR3 DNA: TGTGCCAGTAGTACCGGCCGACAGGGAATGGGAAATTCACCCCTCCACTTT. This chain uses TRBV19 with TRBJ1-6, with 7 bases that match TRBD1. There are 17 residues in the CDR3. V gave up 4 bases and J gave up 7 bases; unmatched junction bases: 13. The germline CDR1 and CDR2 sequences are LNHDA and SQIVND (reference sequence). Looking up the rest from reference TRBV19 and TRBJ1-6 gives the full variable domain: DGGITQSPKYLFRKEGQNVTLSCEQNLNHDAMYWYRQDPGQGLRLIYYSQIVNDFQKGDIAEGYSVSREKKESFPLTVTSAQKNPTAFYLCASSTGRQGMGNSPLHFGNGTRLTVT.

The chain is built from TRBV27 and TRBJ2-5; TRBD2 agrees at 8 bases. Germline V CDR1 and CDR2: MNHEY, SMNVEV (reference sequence). The CDR3 runs to 14 residues. The junction had 7 bases not matched to a gene; V was cut back by 3 bases and J by 7 bases. As DNA, the CDR3 is TGTGCCAGCAGTTTGAATCGGGGGGGGGCGACCCAGTACTTC. Translating it yields CASSLNRGGATQYF.

The chain couples TRBV9 to TRBJ2-3, with 12 bases lining up with TRBD2. The junction had 8 bases not matched to a gene; V was cut back by 4 bases and J by 5 bases. The CDR3 runs to 16 residues. Germline CDR1 and CDR2: SGDLS and YYNGEE. CDR3 coding DNA: TGTGCCAGCAGCCCCCCTAGCGGGAGGGCGGGAGATACGCAGTATTTT. This sequence encodes CASSPPSGRAGDTQYF.

DNA for the CDR3: TGTGCCAGCGCCCAGGGGACGAACCTTAATTCACCCCTCCACTTT. It yields the protein CASAQGTNLNSPLHF. The chain links TRBV7-2 to TRBJ1-6, with D perhaps TRBD1 (6 bases). The germline gives CDR1 SGHTA, CDR2 FQGNSA. The CDR3 is 15 amino acids. V was shortened by 8 bases and J by 6 bases, with 17 bases between the two germline ends.

The genes are TRBV7-9 and TRBJ2-5, with 7 bases identical to TRBD1. CDR3 length: 15 amino acids. Trimming cost V 0 bases and J 5 bases; bases outside gene matches: 6. Germline V lookup: CDR1 SEHNR, CDR2 FQNEAQ (reference sequence). DNA for the CDR3: TGTGCCAGCAGCTTAGCGAGGAACAGGGGTGAGACCCAGTACTTC. This codes for CASSLARNRGETQYF. Full variable domain (rest looked up from reference TRBV7-9 and TRBJ2-5): DTGVSQNPRHKITKRGQNVTFRCDPISEHNRLYWYRQTLGQGPEFLTYFQNEAQLEKSRLLSDRFSAERPKGSFSTLEIQRTEQGDSAMYLCASSLARNRGETQYFGPGTRLLVL.

The chain links TRBV6-2 or TRBV6-3 to TRBJ1-5, with D perhaps TRBD1 (5 bases). Per the germline V gene, CDR1 is MNHEY and CDR2 is SVGEGT. V was trimmed by 4 bases and J by 0 bases, leaving 13 bases between them. CDR3 length: 16 amino acids. The CDR3 bases are TGTGCCAGCAGTTTCGGGGGACTCAGTAGCAATCAGCCCCAGCATTTT. It translates to CASSFGGLSSNQPQHF.

This clone was counted between two and nine times. This chain connects TRBV28 to TRBJ1-2, with D maybe TRBD1 (6 bases). V was cut by 5 bases and J by 5 bases, with 9 bases left in between. The CDR3 has 12 amino acids. The V gene's germline CDR1 is MDHEN and CDR2 SYDVKM. This CDR3 is CASSEGEYGYTF. The CDR3 region has the DNA TGTGCCAGCAGTGAGGGGGAGTATGGCTACACCTTC.

V gene TRBV6-5 combines with J gene TRBJ1-1; 8 bases align to TRBD1. V was pared by 2 bases and J by 5 bases, with 7 bases of the junction left unmatched. This CDR3 comprises 15 residues. Germline V gene sequence: CDR1 MNHEY, CDR2 SVGAGI. The CDR3 coding sequence is TGTGCCAGCAGTTACCTCCCGGGACAGGAGACTGAAGCTTTCTTT. It specifies CASSYLPGQETEAFF.

The V call is TRBV27, the J call TRBJ2-7; D unclear. V was shortened by 4 bases and J by 2 bases, with 9 bases between the two germline ends. Germline-derived CDR1 and CDR2 are MNHEY and SMNVEV (reference sequence). The CDR3 sequence is 13 residues long. The CDR3: CASSSLRTYEQYF. In nucleotides, the CDR3 is TGTGCCAGCAGTTCCCTTAGAACCTACGAGCAGTACTTC.

The chain couples TRBV14 to TRBJ2-3; the match to TRBD2 covers 9 bases. The V gene's germline CDR1 is SGHDN and CDR2 FVKESK. CDR3 length: 16 amino acids. V shed 2 bases, J shed 5 bases, and the junction held 8 bases outside the gene matches. Here the CDR3 reads CASSQLRGRAEDTQYF. CDR3 nucleotides: TGTGCCAGCAGCCAATTGCGCGGGAGGGCCGAAGATACGCAGTATTTT.

In its sample, this clone was seen a few times. The gene calls are TRBV19 and TRBJ1-1, with 9 bases matching TRBD1. The CDR3 has 14 residues. V shed 5 bases and J 5 bases; nucleotides not matched to a gene: 6. Germline lookup yields CDR1 LNHDA and CDR2 SQIVND (reference sequence). DNA of the CDR3: TGTGCCAGTAGTGTACAGACAGGGGGAACTGAAGCTTTCTTT. It translates to CASSVQTGGTEAFF.

V usage is TRBV2 and J usage is TRBJ2-1, with D tentatively TRBD1 (6 bases). Germline V lookup: CDR1 SNHLY, CDR2 FYNNEI. V lost 7 bases to trimming and J lost 6 bases, with 16 bases between them. CDR3 length: 14 residues. CDR3 nucleotide sequence: TGTGCCAGCACCCTGAACAGGGCGGCCAATGAGCAGTTCTTC. Its translation is CASTLNRAANEQFF. Variable domain in full (rest from reference TRBV2 and TRBJ2-1): EPEVTQTPSHQVTQMGQEVILRCVPISNHLYFYWYRQILGQKVEFLVSFYNNEISEKSEIFDDQFSVERPDGSNFTLKIRSTKLEDSAMYFCASTLNRAANEQFFGPGTRLTVL.

This chain connects TRBV10-3 to TRBJ2-3; D possibly corresponds to TRBD2 (6 bases). The CDR3 loop spans 16 amino acids. Germline CDR1 ENHRY, CDR2 SYGVKD. V lost 7 bases to trimming and J lost 2 bases, with 19 bases between them. CDR3 nucleotides: TGTGCCATCAAAGGGGAGGCCCCTAGAGACACAGATACGCAGTATTTT. Translating it yields CAIKGEAPRDTDTQYF.

The CDR3 region has the DNA TGTGCCACGCAGGGCGGCCTACGGTCAAATGAGCAGTTCTTC. Its translation: CATQGGLRSNEQFF. The chain combines TRBV10-3 with TRBJ2-1, with a weak D call TRBD1 (5 bases). CDR1 and CDR2 from the germline V gene are ENHRY and SYGVKD. The CDR3 loop spans 14 amino acids. V shed 10 bases and J shed 7 bases, with 20 bases lying between them.

Only one count was recorded for this clone. Since a much larger clone is just one base distant, this may be a read error. The genes are TRBV7-3 and TRBJ2-3, with 9 bases aligning to TRBD2. The CDR3 sequence is 16 residues long. Germline V gene data show CDR1 as SGHTA and CDR2 as FQGTGA. The ends lost 2 bases at V and 2 bases at J; junction bases unmatched: 5. CDR3 bases: TGTGCCAGCAGCTTAGGGCTAGCGGGGATCACAGATACGCAGTATTTT. As protein: CASSLGLAGITDTQYF.

V is TRBV24-1 and J is TRBJ1-5; the match to TRBD1 covers 9 bases. V lost 6 bases and J lost 5; bases outside the gene matches: 4. Germline CDR1 and CDR2: KGHDR and SFDVKD. CDR3 length equals 14 residues. CDR3 sequence (DNA): TGTGCCACCAGTAACAGGGGGCGGGATCAGCCCCAGCATTTT. It encodes CATSNRGRDQPQHF.